Presented here are 29 T cell receptor beta chains from one specimen sequenced in a study of Graves' ophthalmopathy and Graves' hyperthyroidism. Amplification targeted the TCR beta CDR3 regions, with RNA transcripts as the source material. HTBI primers were employed in first-round RT-PCR, then a second-round multiplex PCR followed. Using its own MiXCR run on the multiplex PCR reads, TCRdb lists one record per CDR3 protein. The sample has about 370,000 distinct CDR3 sequences, roughly a sixth seen once. The sequenced material came from peripheral blood. These receptors originate from an adult woman with stable Graves' hyperthyroidism.

J is TRBJ2-7 and V is TRBV6-2 or TRBV6-3; 9 bases match TRBD2. The V gene's germline CDR1 is MNHEY and CDR2 SVGEGT. V gave up 1 base and J gave up 5 bases; unmatched junction bases: 6. CDR3 size: 15 residues. Here the CDR3 DNA reads TGTGCCAGCAGTTACTGGAGTAGCGGGGGCGACGAGCAGTACTTC. Residues: CASSYWSSGGDEQYF.

This clonotype was observed at least ten times. The chain combines TRBV30 with TRBJ2-7, with TRBD1 matching over 7 bases. Germline trimming cut 3 bases from V and 4 bases from J; bases unmatched to any gene: 12. This CDR3 contains 15 residues. The germline V gene has CDR1 GTSNPN and CDR2 SVGIG (reference sequence). This chain's CDR3 is CAWRVPEGAVYEQYF. In nucleotides, the CDR3 is TGTGCCTGGAGGGTGCCCGAGGGGGCGGTTTACGAGCAGTACTTC.

The sample holds many counts of this clonotype. Here the CDR3 reads CASSLEGGFNSPLHF. In DNA form, the CDR3 reads TGTGCCAGCAGTTTAGAGGGGGGGTTTAATTCACCCCTCCACTTT. This rearrangement joins TRBV12-3 or TRBV12-4 to TRBJ1-6; TRBD1 might be the D (6 bases). This CDR3 has 15 amino acids. The V end was cut by 1 base, the J end by 6 bases, with 10 bases between.

This clonotype was recorded many times. The chain employs TRBV27 and TRBJ1-2; possible D gene TRBD1, 6 bases. Germline V lookup: CDR1 MNHEY, CDR2 SMNVEV (reference sequence). Deletions cut 5 bases from V and 8 bases from J, with 24 bases between. This CDR3 is built from 16 residues. In DNA form, the CDR3 reads TGTGCCAGCAGTCCCGGGGGGGCAGCCGCGATACCCGGCTACACCTTC. This gives the protein CASSPGGAAAIPGYTF.

The V gene is TRBV29-1, the J gene TRBJ2-7; D not certain. V lost 2 bases and J lost 4, with 30 bases in between. CDR1 is SQVTM and CDR2 is ANQGSEA in the germline V gene. This CDR3 comprises 19 residues. CDR3 in amino acids: CSVEFPPRWDIPTRYEQYF. The CDR3 DNA sequence: TGCAGCGTTGAATTTCCCCCTCGCTGGGATATCCCTACCCGATACGAGCAGTACTTC.

At least ten counts were recorded for this clonotype. The chain joins TRBV12-3 or TRBV12-4 to TRBJ1-1; D uncertain. CDR3 size: 17 residues. V shed 3 bases and J shed 0 bases, with 17 bases lying between them. The CDR3 loop is CASSFSVAADMNTEAFF. CDR3 coding DNA: TGTGCCAGCAGTTTTTCCGTTGCGGCTGACATGAACACTGAAGCTTTCTTT.

This chain connects TRBV6-1 to TRBJ1-2; 8 nucleotides match TRBD1. V dropped 0 bases and J dropped 7; count of bases not matched to a gene: 7. CDR3 length: 15 residues. Germline V gene sequence: CDR1 MNHNS, CDR2 SASEGT. The CDR3 bases are TGTGCCAGCAGTGAAGCGCCGGACAGGGCTAGTGGCTACACCTTC. Its protein is CASSEAPDRASGYTF.

This clonotype was observed many times. The rearrangement joins TRBV7-8 to TRBJ2-7; D is ambiguous. V lost 4 bases and J lost 5, with 18 bases in between. The germline gives CDR1 SGHVS, CDR2 FQNEAQ. The CDR3 consists of 15 residues. This CDR3 reads CASSSHDGPLHEQYF. CDR3 in DNA: TGTGCCAGCAGCTCTCATGACGGACCTCTCCACGAGCAGTACTTC.

This clonotype was recorded many times. V usage is TRBV27 and J usage is TRBJ2-2; maybe TRBD2 (5 bases). This CDR3 comprises 16 residues. Trimming removed 3 bases from V and 4 bases from J, with 15 bases in between. Germline V lookup: CDR1 MNHEY, CDR2 SMNVEV (reference sequence). CDR3 nucleotides: TGTGCCAGCAGTTTGCGCGCCGGACTGGGCACCGGGGAGCTGTTTTTT. Its translation: CASSLRAGLGTGELFF.

This chain uses TRBV28 with TRBJ2-7; maybe TRBD1 (6 bases). The V and J ends lost 5 bases and 0 bases respectively, with 14 bases between them. The CDR3 is 15 amino acids. CDR1 MDHEN and CDR2 SYDVKM come from the germline V gene. The CDR3 reads CASSTGQRSSYEQYF. The CDR3 nucleotides read TGTGCCAGCAGTACCGGACAGAGGAGCTCCTACGAGCAGTACTTC.

This clonotype has at least ten counts. The V gene is TRBV2, the J gene TRBJ2-2; 12 positions agree with TRBD2. The junction had 9 bases not matched to a gene; V was cut back by 6 bases and J by 7 bases. The length of the CDR3 is 16 residues. Germline V gene data show CDR1 as SNHLY and CDR2 as FYNNEI. In DNA, the CDR3 is TGTGCCAGCAGCCCCACTAGCGGGAGGACGGACGGGGAGCTGTTTTTT. It yields the protein CASSPTSGRTDGELFF.

This clonotype was observed at least ten times. The DNA is left out, because the CDR3 cannot be placed on it with certainty; the CDR3 is given as TCRdb lists it. The chain uses TRBV5-1 and TRBJ2-4; no DNA check was done on the table's D call, TRBD2. The germline V gene encodes CDR1 SGHRS and CDR2 YFSETQ. The length of the CDR3 is 12 amino acids, counting both ends. The CDR3 spells CASSFGRGIKYF.

This clonotype has ten or more counts. The J gene is TRBJ2-6, the V gene TRBV7-8, with a tentative D call TRBD2 (5 bases). The CDR3 is 18 amino acids. Germline lookup yields CDR1 SGHVS and CDR2 FQNEAQ. Trimming cost V 0 bases and J 3 bases, with 15 bases left between them. The CDR3 is CASSLALMKGVGANVLTF. CDR3 nucleotide sequence: TGTGCCAGCAGCTTAGCGTTGATGAAGGGAGTTGGGGCCAACGTCCTGACTTTC.

This clonotype was observed a few times. The rearrangement links TRBV20-1 to TRBJ1-1, with D possibly being TRBD1 (5 bases). The CDR3 extends over 12 amino acids. Per germline, CDR1 DFQATT and CDR2 SNEGSKA (reference sequence). Trimming removed 1 base at V and 5 bases at J, with 8 bases between. The CDR3 region is CSARGQGTEAFF. CDR3 nucleotides: TGCAGTGCTAGAGGCCAGGGTACTGAAGCTTTCTTT.

This clonotype was counted ten times or more. The chain recombines TRBV28 with TRBJ1-5; no clear D gene. The length of the CDR3 is 14 residues. Germline CDR1 and CDR2: MDHEN and SYDVKM. The V end lost 5 bases, the J end lost 0 bases, and 8 bases lay between the germline ends. The CDR3 region is CASSLGVSNQPQHF. The DNA for the CDR3 is TGTGCCAGCAGTCTAGGTGTTAGCAATCAGCCCCAGCATTTT.

This clonotype occurred many times. The chain has TRBV2 and TRBJ1-1; D not certain. CDR1 and CDR2 from the germline V gene are SNHLY and FYNNEI. This CDR3 has 14 amino acids. V lost 4 bases, J lost 0 bases, and 9 bases lay in between. As DNA, the CDR3 is TGTGCCAGCAGTGGCCAGACGGTGAACACTGAAGCTTTCTTT. The encoded protein is CASSGQTVNTEAFF.

This clonotype was found many times. The chain recombines TRBV30 with TRBJ2-7; D unresolved. The length of the CDR3 is 14 residues. Germline V gene data show CDR1 as GTSNPN and CDR2 as SVGIG (reference sequence). The V and J ends lost 1 base and 1 base respectively, with 11 bases between them. CDR3 amino acids: CAWSARFNSYEQYF. The CDR3, as DNA: TGTGCCTGGAGTGCCCGGTTTAATTCCTACGAGCAGTACTTC.

In this sample, this clonotype turned up a few times. This may come from a read error, since a much larger clone is one base off. V usage is TRBV7-3 and J usage is TRBJ1-6, with D unclear. Germline loops: CDR1 SGHTA, CDR2 FQGTGA. The CDR3 totals 16 residues. V shed 1 base and J shed 6 bases, with 13 bases lying between them. The CDR3 nucleotides are TGTGCCAGCAGCTTAAGTCTCCCGGACGGTAATTCACCCCTCCACTTT. Translated: CASSLSLPDGNSPLHF.

This clonotype was seen repeatedly, ten times or more. This sequence joins TRBV30 and TRBJ2-5; TRBD1 is a possible D gene (6 bases). V was shortened by 3 bases and J by 0 bases, with 11 bases between the two germline ends. Per the germline V gene, CDR1 is GTSNPN and CDR2 is SVGIG (reference sequence). There are 14 residues in the CDR3. This CDR3 is CAWRQGMYQETQYF. In DNA, the CDR3 is TGTGCCTGGAGGCAGGGGATGTACCAAGAGACCCAGTACTTC.

This clonotype has a count of ten or more. This chain's CDR3 is CSARLAESSYEQYF. The CDR3 DNA reads as TGCAGCGCCAGACTAGCGGAAAGCTCCTACGAGCAGTACTTC. This chain joins TRBV29-1 and TRBJ2-7, with 9 bases aligning to TRBD2. V shed 7 bases, J shed 0 bases, and the junction held 7 bases outside the gene matches. This CDR3 contains 14 residues. CDR1 and CDR2 (germline): SQVTM, ANQGSEA.

The DNA of the CDR3 is TGTGCCAGCTCGCTAGGACACAGCAATCAGCCCCAGCATTTT. It yields the protein CASSLGHSNQPQHF. V and J are TRBV2 and TRBJ1-5, with a tentative D call TRBD1 (5 bases). Germline V gene lookup returns CDR1 SNHLY and CDR2 FYNNEI. CDR3 size: 14 residues. The ends were cut back, 8 bases at V and 1 base at J, with 12 bases in the middle.

This clonotype was counted ten times or more. This chain joins TRBV4-1 and TRBJ1-5; D is possibly TRBD1 (5 bases). CDR3 size: 15 residues. Germline-derived CDR1 and CDR2 are MGHRA and YSYEKL. Between the trimmed V and J ends, which lost 2 bases and 5 bases, there was a span of 13 bases. CDR3 bases: TGCGCCAGCAGCCAATGGGACGGGTGGGATCAGCCCCAGCATTTT. Amino acids: CASSQWDGWDQPQHF.

Comment on this clonotype: Just one base apart from a much larger clone, this may be a read error. The V call is TRBV7-3, the J call TRBJ2-2; the match to TRBD1 covers 8 bases. The CDR3 has 13 residues. The germline CDR1 and CDR2 sequences are SGHTA and FQGTGA. CDR3: CASSKTGAGELCF. CDR3 DNA sequence: TGTGCCAGCAGCAAGACAGGGGCCGGGGAGCTGTGTTTT.

The V gene is TRBV12-3 or TRBV12-4, the J gene TRBJ2-7; 10 bases fit TRBD1. J was trimmed by 4 bases and V by 9 bases; bases with no gene match: 6. CDR3 length: 13 amino acids. The CDR3 sequence is CASLADRGYEQYF. The CDR3 nucleotides are TGTGCCAGTCTAGCGGACAGGGGGTACGAGCAGTACTTC.

This clonotype was seen many times. This chain connects TRBV5-1 to TRBJ1-3; the match to TRBD1 covers 7 bases. Germline V CDR1 and CDR2: SGHRS, YFSETQ. Germline trimming cut 3 bases from V and 0 bases from J; bases unmatched to any gene: 12. CDR3 length equals 18 residues. CDR3 amino acids: CASSYSRGGSDSGNTIYF. In DNA, the CDR3 is TGCGCCAGCAGCTACAGCAGGGGGGGCTCCGACTCTGGAAACACCATATATTTT.

This clonotype turned up a few times. The gene calls are TRBV19 and TRBJ1-5, with D perhaps TRBD1 (5 bases). The CDR3 covers 15 residues. V lost 5 bases and J 0 bases, leaving 11 bases between the germline ends. Germline V lookup: CDR1 LNHDA, CDR2 SQIVND (reference sequence). The CDR3 region has the DNA TGTGCCAGTAGTCGGGGGACGGCTAGCAATCAGCCCCAGCATTTT. Amino acids: CASSRGTASNQPQHF.

This clonotype was counted many times. V and J are TRBV27 and TRBJ2-7, with D perhaps matching TRBD2 (6 bases). Trimming took off 6 bases at V and 4 bases at J, with 16 bases between the two ends. CDR1 and CDR2 from the germline V gene are MNHEY and SMNVEV (reference sequence). CDR3 length equals 14 residues. The DNA of the CDR3 is TGTGCCAGCAGACTCGGGAGCGGTACTTACGAGCAGTACTTC. Protein sequence: CASRLGSGTYEQYF.

As concerns this clonotype: Since a much larger clone is just one base distant, this may be a read error. The gene calls are TRBV5-6 and TRBJ1-5, with D unresolved. Germline V gene lookup returns CDR1 SGHDT and CDR2 YYEEEE. V lost 4 bases to trimming and J lost 8 bases, with 22 bases between them. The CDR3 extends over 16 amino acids. The DNA for the CDR3 is TGTGCCAGCAGCCAGTCCCACGCCGAGGGCACCGAGCCCCAGCATTTT. Its translation is CASSQSHAEGTEPQHF.

This clonotype has at least ten counts. The V and J genes are TRBV28 and TRBJ2-7, with D possibly being TRBD1 or TRBD2 (5 bases each). The V end was cut by 5 bases, the J end by 0 bases, with 14 bases between. The CDR3 is made up of 15 amino acids. CDR1 is MDHEN, CDR2 SYDVKM, per germline. This CDR3 reads CASSTWDRLSYEQYF. CDR3 bases: TGTGCCAGCAGTACATGGGACCGACTCTCCTACGAGCAGTACTTC.